This TCR beta chain is from a study of cytomegalovirus exposure and HLA in healthy donors. Study summary: Early released data had 80 million or so unique TCRs, all coming from HLA-typed donors.

Study-wide results and limits: When the data were analyzed later, several of the most significant clusters appeared to be linked to common viral pathogens. In vitro data verified a few CMV-associated chains as specific for CMV antigens.

At the time of sampling, donors were nominally healthy, though unrecorded immune exposures were likely. The V and J ends lost 2 bases and 4 bases respectively, with 9 bases between them. Germline assignment: CDR1 SGDLS and CDR2 YYNGEE. The CDR3 covers 13 residues. This clone was counted once. No antigen is known for it. PCR employed 60 Vbeta and 13 Jbeta primers. TCRdb keeps only in-frame clones here, not all; method: immunoSEQ multiplex PCR. The repertoire includes 90,000 to 110,000 clones, 60% to 85% of them detected once, and approximately 8.6% sits in the top ten. Sequencing used PBMCs. The receptor's source is a woman aged 40 to 50 in good health and CMV-seropositive. The chain has TRBV9 and TRBJ2-5; tentative D call: TRBD2 (6 bases). The CDR3 loop is CASSVRLGETQYF. CDR3 nucleotide sequence: TGTGCCAGCAGCGTTAGACTAGGAGAGACCCAGTACTTC.